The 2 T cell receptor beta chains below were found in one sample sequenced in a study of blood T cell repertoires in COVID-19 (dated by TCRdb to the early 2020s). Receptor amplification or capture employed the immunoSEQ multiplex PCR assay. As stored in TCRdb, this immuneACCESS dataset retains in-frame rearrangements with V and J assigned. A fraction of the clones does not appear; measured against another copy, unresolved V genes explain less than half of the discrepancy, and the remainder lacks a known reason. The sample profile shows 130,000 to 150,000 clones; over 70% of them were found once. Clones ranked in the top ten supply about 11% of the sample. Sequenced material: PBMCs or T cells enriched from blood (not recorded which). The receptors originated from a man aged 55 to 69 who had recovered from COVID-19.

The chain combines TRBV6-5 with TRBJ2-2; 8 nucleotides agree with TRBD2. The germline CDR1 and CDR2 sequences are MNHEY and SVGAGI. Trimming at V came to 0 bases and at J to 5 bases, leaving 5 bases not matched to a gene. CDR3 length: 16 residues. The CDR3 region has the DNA TGTGCCAGCAGTTACTCGGGACTAGTCTCGACCGGGGAGCTGTTTTTT. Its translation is CASSYSGLVSTGELFF.

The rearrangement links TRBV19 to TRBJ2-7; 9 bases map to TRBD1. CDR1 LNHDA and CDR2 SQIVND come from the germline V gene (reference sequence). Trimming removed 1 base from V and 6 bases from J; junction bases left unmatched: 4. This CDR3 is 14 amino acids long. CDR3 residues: CASSIGQGVSEQYF. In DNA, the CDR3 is TGTGCCAGTAGTATAGGACAGGGGGTGAGCGAGCAGTACTTC.